This is a list of T cell receptor beta chains from one sample in a study of T cell responses to AZD1222 COVID-19 vaccine. Using immunoSEQ multiplex PCR, the repertoire was profiled, and TCRdb retains in-frame clones only, with some absent. The data show about 73,000 clones, over 70% seen once. The sequenced sample was peripheral blood, obtained 28 days after the second AZD1222 dose. The receptors derive from an adult who received the AZD1222 COVID-19 vaccine. The CDR3 runs from the conserved cysteine through the conserved F or W. D genes are given only for firm matches. Clone size appears in some rows only: once, few, many, or a class for an expanded clone.

v_gene,d_gene,j_gene,abundance,CDR3nt,CDR3aa
TRBV3-1/TRBV3-2,.,TRBJ1-2,.,TGTGCCAGCAGCCAAACCAGGGGTTCCCCTCTCTATGGCTACACCTTC,CASSQTRGSPLYGYTF
TRBV6-5,TRBD1,TRBJ2-1,.,TGTGCCAGCATTGCAGGGGGTAGTTCCTACAATGAGCAGTTCTTC,CASIAGGSSYNEQFF
TRBV28,.,TRBJ2-5,.,TGTGCCAGCAGACCCAGGGGGGTTGCTATAGACGCAGTAGAGACCCAGTACTTC,CASRPRGVAIDAVETQYF
TRBV4-1,.,TRBJ2-1,.,TGCGCCAGCAGCCAAGAACAGGAATACAATGAGCAGTTCTTC,CASSQEQEYNEQFF
TRBV5-1,.,TRBJ2-7,.,TGCGCCAGCAGTGGGGGGCCCGCTATCGGAGAGTACGAGCAGTACTTC,CASSGGPAIGEYEQYF
TRBV9,.,TRBJ2-2,.,TGTGCCAGCAGCGTATCCGGCACCGGGGAGCTGTTTTTT,CASSVSGTGELFF
TRBV5-6,TRBD2,TRBJ2-3,.,TGTGCCAGCAGCTTTTGGCTAGCGGGATCTACAGATACGCAGTATTTT,CASSFWLAGSTDTQYF
TRBV27,.,TRBJ2-4,.,TGTGCCAGCAGTCGCGGGGGCGCGAACATTCAGTACTTC,CASSRGGANIQYF
TRBV7-2,TRBD2,TRBJ2-3,.,TGTGCCAGCAGCCCCCGGAAGCGGGGGATCACAGATACGCAGTATTTT,CASSPRKRGITDTQYF
TRBV18,.,TRBJ2-1,.,TGTGCCAGCTCACCCCCGGGACCATACAATGAGCAGTTCTTC,CASSPPGPYNEQFF
TRBV7-9,.,TRBJ2-2,.,TGTGCCAGCAGCTCAGGGGTTACGAACACCGGGGAGCTGTTTTTT,CASSSGVTNTGELFF
TRBV7-8,TRBD2,TRBJ2-1,.,TGTGCCAGCAGCCTTGGGACTAGCAGGTTCGCCTACAATGAGCAGTTCTTC,CASSLGTSRFAYNEQFF
TRBV4-2,TRBD1,TRBJ2-1,.,TGTGCCAGCAGCCAGCCGGGACAGGGCTACAATGAGCAGTTCTTC,CASSQPGQGYNEQFF
TRBV7-9,TRBD1,TRBJ2-2,.,TGTGCCAGCAGCGCTAGACAGGGGGACGGGGAGCTGTTTTTT,CASSARQGDGELFF
TRBV14,.,TRBJ2-3,few,TGTGCCAGCAGCCAAGGACAGCGGAATACGCAGTATTTT,CASSQGQRNTQYF
TRBV30,.,TRBJ1-3,few,TGTGCCTGGAGTGAACAGGGATGGTCTGGAAACACCATATATTTT,CAWSEQGWSGNTIYF
TRBV5-1,.,TRBJ2-2,.,TGCGCCAGCAGCTTGGCCGCAGGGCAGGGTACCGGGGAGCTGTTTTTT,CASSLAAGQGTGELFF
TRBV6-5,.,TRBJ1-6,.,TGTGCCAGCAGTTACGACCAGAGCTCCTATAATTCACCCCTCCACTTT,CASSYDQSSYNSPLHF
TRBV30,.,TRBJ2-4,.,TGTGCCTGGAGTGTACCAGGGCCAGACATTCAGTACTTC,CAWSVPGPDIQYF
TRBV7-3,.,TRBJ1-3,.,TGTGCCAGCAGCCCCACCCCCGGCGATTTT,CASSPTPGDF
TRBV7-2,.,TRBJ2-1,once,TGTGCCAGCAGCTTAACCCGGGACTCCTACAATGAGCAGTTCTTC,CASSLTRDSYNEQFF
TRBV7-8,.,TRBJ2-7,.,TGTGCCAGCAGCTCCCAGACCTTAGACGAGCAGTACTTC,CASSSQTLDEQYF
TRBV11-3,.,TRBJ2-2,.,TGTGCCAGCAGCGGGGACGGATTGAACACCGGGGAGCTGTTTTTT,CASSGDGLNTGELFF
TRBV3-1/TRBV3-2,.,TRBJ1-1,.,TGTGCCAGCAGCCACGGGTCGGCTGAAGCTTTCTTT,CASSHGSAEAFF
TRBV7-9,.,TRBJ2-3,.,TGTGCCAGCAGCTTCAGGGAGAGCACAGATACGCAGTATTTT,CASSFRESTDTQYF
TRBV25-1,.,TRBJ2-5,.,TGTGCCAGCAGTGGACCCCAAGAGACCCAGTACTTC,CASSGPQETQYF
TRBV6-5,.,TRBJ2-7,.,TGTGCCAGCAGTTACTCGGGGCAGGAGGGGTTAGAGCAGTACTTC,CASSYSGQEGLEQYF
TRBV5-6,TRBD1,TRBJ2-7,.,TGTGCCAGCAGCATTCCGGGACAGGGGCGATACTTGGACGAGCAGTACTTC,CASSIPGQGRYLDEQYF
TRBV27,.,TRBJ2-1,.,TGTGCCAGCAGTTTCTCCCCCAGGGGGGCGAGTTTTGACAATGAGCAGTTCTTC,CASSFSPRGASFDNEQFF
TRBV12-3/TRBV12-4,.,TRBJ1-1,.,TGTGCCAGCAGCTTCCTGAGCGGGGGGGAAGCTTTCTTT,CASSFLSGGEAFF
TRBV7-9,TRBD1,TRBJ1-1,.,TGTGCCAGCAGCTCAACCGGGACAGCTTTGAACACTGAAGCTTTCTTT,CASSSTGTALNTEAFF
TRBV6-5,.,TRBJ2-1,.,TGTGCCAGCAGTCTAGAACAGAACAATGAGCAGTTCTTC,CASSLEQNNEQFF
TRBV27,.,TRBJ2-7,.,TGTGCCAGCAGACCCCTACGACAGGGAGGCTACGAGCAGTACTTC,CASRPLRQGGYEQYF
TRBV12-3/TRBV12-4,.,TRBJ2-2,.,TGTGCCAGCAGTTTACCCCCGACCGGGGAGCTGTTTTTT,CASSLPPTGELFF
TRBV6-2/TRBV6-3,TRBD2,TRBJ2-7,.,TGTGCCAGCAGTTACGGAACAGGGGGCCGTGCCGGGACTAGCGGCCCCTACGAGCAGTACTTC,CASSYGTGGRAGTSGPYEQYF
TRBV7-8,.,TRBJ1-2,.,TGTGCCAGCAGCTTAGCGGGGGCCGCCCTCTATGGCTACACCTTC,CASSLAGAALYGYTF
TRBV7-6,TRBD1,TRBJ2-7,.,TGTGCCAGCAGCTTGAGAGACAGGGACGAGCAGTACTTC,CASSLRDRDEQYF
TRBV18,.,TRBJ2-7,.,TGTGCCAGCTCACCACCGGCAAGCCCGACCTACGAGCAGTACTTC,CASSPPASPTYEQYF
TRBV28,TRBD2,TRBJ2-1,.,TGTGCCAGCAGTTTATCGGGACTAGCGGGGGTCATAAGCTCCTACAATGAGCAGTTCTTC,CASSLSGLAGVISSYNEQFF
TRBV7-8,.,TRBJ1-5,.,TGTGCCAGCAGCTTTGGGCAGGGGAGTCAGCCCCAGCATTTT,CASSFGQGSQPQHF
TRBV7-2,TRBD2,TRBJ2-3,.,TGTGCCAGCAGCAGAGCTAGCGGGAGCGGTACAGATACGCAGTATTTT,CASSRASGSGTDTQYF
TRBV30,.,TRBJ1-1,.,TGTGCCTGGAGTGCCGGGGGGAGGGCTGAAGCTTTCTTT,CAWSAGGRAEAFF
TRBV6-1,.,TRBJ1-2,.,TGTGCCAGCAGTGAAGGTACAGAGGTCTATGGCTACACCTTC,CASSEGTEVYGYTF
TRBV6-5,.,TRBJ1-5,.,TGTGCCAGTGGGTCAGGGAAGTTGGATCAGCCCCAGCATTTT,CASGSGKLDQPQHF
TRBV3-1/TRBV3-2,.,TRBJ2-7,.,TGTGCCAGCAGCCAAGATTTGGGCACGGGCGAGCAGTACTTC,CASSQDLGTGEQYF
TRBV28,.,TRBJ2-7,.,TGTGCCAGCAGTTTATTGGGGACTTCCTACGAGCAGTACTTC,CASSLLGTSYEQYF
TRBV2,.,TRBJ2-3,.,TGTGCCAGCAGTGTTCGCTCCCCTAGCACAGATACGCAGTATTTT,CASSVRSPSTDTQYF
TRBV24-1,TRBD2,TRBJ2-1,.,TGTGCCACCAGTGATCCATCCGGGACTAGCGGGAGGGCAACGTTCTTC,CATSDPSGTSGRATFF
TRBV5-1,.,TRBJ1-1,.,TGCGCCAGCAGCTTCTCCGGGAACACTGAAGCTTTCTTT,CASSFSGNTEAFF
TRBV19,TRBD1,TRBJ2-7,.,TGTGCCAGTAGTATTGGGACAGGGAAAGCCTACGAGCAGTACTTC,CASSIGTGKAYEQYF